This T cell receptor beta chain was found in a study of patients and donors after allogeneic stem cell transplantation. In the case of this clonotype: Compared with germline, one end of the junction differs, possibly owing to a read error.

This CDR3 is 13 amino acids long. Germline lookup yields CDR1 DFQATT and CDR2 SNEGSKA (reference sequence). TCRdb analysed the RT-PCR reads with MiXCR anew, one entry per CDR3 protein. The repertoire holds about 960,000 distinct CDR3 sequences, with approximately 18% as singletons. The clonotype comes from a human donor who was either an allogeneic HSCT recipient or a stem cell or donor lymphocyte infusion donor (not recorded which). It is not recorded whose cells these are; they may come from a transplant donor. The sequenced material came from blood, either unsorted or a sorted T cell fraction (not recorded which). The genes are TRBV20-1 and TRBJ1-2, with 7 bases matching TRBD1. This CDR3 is CSARDRAFYGYTF. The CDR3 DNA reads TGCAGTGCTCGAGACAGGGCGTTCTATGGCTACACCTTC.